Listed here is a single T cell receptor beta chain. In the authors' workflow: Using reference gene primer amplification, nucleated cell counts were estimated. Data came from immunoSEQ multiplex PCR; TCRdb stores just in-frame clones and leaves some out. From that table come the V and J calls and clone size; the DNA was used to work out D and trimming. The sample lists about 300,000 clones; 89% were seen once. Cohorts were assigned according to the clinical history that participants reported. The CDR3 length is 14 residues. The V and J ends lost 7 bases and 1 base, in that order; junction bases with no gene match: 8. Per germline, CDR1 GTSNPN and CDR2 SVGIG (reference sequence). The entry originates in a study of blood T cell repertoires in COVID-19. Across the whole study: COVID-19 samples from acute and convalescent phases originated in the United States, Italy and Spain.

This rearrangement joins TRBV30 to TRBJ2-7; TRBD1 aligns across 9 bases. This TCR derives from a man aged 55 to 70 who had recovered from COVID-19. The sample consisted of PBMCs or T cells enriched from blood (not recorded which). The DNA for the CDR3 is TGTGCCTACGCTCGTGGACAGGGGTCCTACGAGCAGTACTTC. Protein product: CAYARGQGSYEQYF.